A selection of T cell receptor beta chains follows, all from one sample in a study of OX40 agonist ivuxolimab in advanced cancers. Clones were sequenced by immunoSEQ multiplex PCR, and TCRdb holds only the in-frame ones, with some missing. The table has about 11,000 clones, less than 80% seen once. The sequencing here drew on CD4+ or CD8+ T cells sorted from blood, taken in a trial of the OX40 agonist ivuxolimab. Source of these receptors: an adult with an advanced solid tumor such as melanoma, head and neck, liver or kidney cancer. CDR3s include the opening cysteine and the closing phenylalanine or tryptophan. Fields, in order: J gene, V gene, D gene, CDR3 length, CDR3 protein. The D gene is left open where the match is weak.

>TRBJ2-1|TRBV27|NA|14
CASSSAEGYNEQFF
>TRBJ2-7|TRBV5-1|NA|12
CASRGTGLVQYF
>TRBJ1-2|TRBV4-1|NA|15
CASSQDPARNYGYTF
>TRBJ1-1|TRBV25-1|NA|11
CASRRQGEAFF
>TRBJ2-7|TRBV27|TRBD1|14
CASSPLPGGYEQYF
>TRBJ2-1|TRBV7-9|TRBD2|15
CASSLVSGRVAEQFF
>TRBJ1-4|TRBV29-1|TRBD1|14
CSVEGGTVNEKLFF
>TRBJ2-1|TRBV27|NA|12
CASSLGGNEQFF
>TRBJ1-1|TRBV2|TRBD1|13
CASSRGMRTEAFF
>TRBJ2-3|TRBV4-2|NA|17
CASSQALASDRTDTQYF
>TRBJ2-2|TRBV21-1|NA|14
CASSKTGMDGELFF
>TRBJ2-7|TRBV10-3|NA|12
CANPVANSEQYF
>TRBJ1-5|TRBV27|NA|13
CASSWGRDQPQHF
>TRBJ1-2|TRBV12-5|NA|13
CASGLVPLYGYTF
>TRBJ2-2|TRBV7-3|NA|14
CASSLGVGNRELFF
>TRBJ1-1|TRBV27|NA|15
CASSLSSSQYTEAFF
>TRBJ1-3|TRBV5-6|NA|15
CASSIGRQFGNTIYF
>TRBJ2-5|TRBV4-2|TRBD1|16
CASSRGTGGSQETQYF
>TRBJ2-1|TRBV10-2|TRBD1|12
CASGQGRIEQFF
>NA|TRBV28|NA|12
CASRGLTYEQYF
>TRBJ2-4|TRBV20-1|NA|11
CSAGPENIQYF
>TRBJ1-1|TRBV25-1|NA|15
CASSEWQGMNTEAFF
>TRBJ2-1|TRBV7-2|TRBD1|15
CASSFRDRGDDEQFF
>TRBJ2-1|TRBV7-6|TRBD2|16
CASSLGGGRALGEQFF
>TRBJ2-2|TRBV28|TRBD2|14
CASSSGLVVGELFF
>TRBJ1-2|TRBV27|NA|15
CASSLSAGSLYGYTF
>TRBJ2-7|TRBV10-3|TRBD2|16
CAISGVPLAGAYEQYF
>TRBJ1-1|TRBV7-3|NA|13
CASSLAMNTEAFF
>TRBJ2-7|TRBV11-2|NA|10
CASSSLEQYF
>TRBJ2-1|TRBV27|TRBD2|15
CASSPGLAGANEQFF
>TRBJ2-3|TRBV10-3|TRBD2|20
CAIREHSAPGLAGVTDTQYF
>TRBJ2-3|TRBV15|NA|15
CATSRETGSTDTQYF
>TRBJ1-5|TRBV9|NA|14
CASSPGDSNQPQHF
>TRBJ2-7|TRBV27|TRBD2|14
CASSLSAGAYEQYF
>TRBJ2-6|TRBV4-3|NA|15
CASSYKLGRHKVGPF
>TRBJ1-2|TRBV7-4|NA|19
CASSTAPPGSPEANYGYTF
>TRBJ2-2|TRBV5-1|NA|13
CASSLAGTGELFF
>TRBJ2-1|TRBV28|NA|13
CASSLGPSDEQFF
>TRBJ2-1|TRBV28|NA|17
CASSLWDYYLVYNEQFF
>TRBJ2-5|TRBV19|NA|11
CATRSEETQYF
>TRBJ2-1|TRBV27|TRBD2|15
CASSLSGILDNEQFF
>TRBJ1-4|TRBV7-2|NA|16
CASSRAPGATNEKLFF
>TRBJ2-7|TRBV6-1|NA|12
CASSAGLYEQYF
>TRBJ1-4|TRBV2|NA|13
CASEGTSNEKLFF
>TRBJ1-1|TRBV29-1|NA|11
CSVETNSEAFF
>TRBJ2-7|TRBV7-8|NA|15
CASSLDRGSGYEQYF
>TRBJ2-7|TRBV7-2|NA|13
CASSPGPNYEQYF
>TRBJ2-6|TRBV11-2|NA|15
CASSLGYSGANVLTF
>TRBJ2-7|TRBV5-1|NA|14
CASSYSAGTYEQYF
>TRBJ2-7|TRBV19|NA|15
CASSPLSGGIDEQYF
>TRBJ2-3|TRBV13|TRBD1|17
CASSSGQGASSTDTQYF
>TRBJ2-1|TRBV11-2|NA|12
CASLEGYNEQFF
>TRBJ1-5|TRBV19|NA|14
CASSNAVSNQPQHF
>TRBJ2-5|TRBV7-9|TRBD1|14
CASSDRTGDVTQYF
>TRBJ2-1|TRBV7-9|NA|14
CASSPSVRSYEQFF